A selection of T cell receptor beta chains follows, all from one sample in a study of beta chain features in type 1 diabetes. Repertoires were generated with immunoSEQ multiplex PCR, while TCRdb's copy carries only in-frame clones and drops some. This sample carries about 370,000 clones, around a tenth of them seen once, and the ten largest clones take over 0.45%. The sequenced sample consisted of central memory CD4+ T cells from blood. All receptors come from a man younger than 40 with type 1 diabetes. Both conserved end residues are part of each CDR3. Each record gives: CDR3 DNA, CDR3 protein, V gene, D gene, J gene, CDR3 length, clone size. D genes are given only for firm matches. Expanded clones are given a class, and other clones once, few, many or no size at all.

cdr3_nt: TGCGCCAGCAGTCAATCGAGGGTGACAGGGGGCTGGGAAAAACTGTTTTTT
cdr3_aa: CASSQSRVTGGWEKLFF
v_call: TRBV23-1
d_call: TRBD1
j_call: TRBJ1-4
cdr3_length: 17
clone_size: NA

cdr3_nt: TGTGCCAGCAGCTCCGGGACTCACCGTGATCTCCCCCTCGAGCAGTACTTC
cdr3_aa: CASSSGTHRDLPLEQYF
v_call: TRBV7-9
d_call: NA
j_call: TRBJ2-7
cdr3_length: 17
clone_size: NA

cdr3_nt: TGTGCCAGCAGCATCTTCTCGGACAGGGGGCTTGGCTACACCTTC
cdr3_aa: CASSIFSDRGLGYTF
v_call: TRBV7-2
d_call: TRBD1
j_call: TRBJ1-2
cdr3_length: 15
clone_size: many

cdr3_nt: TGTGCCAGCAGCCGGGACCACCAAGAGACCCAGTACTTC
cdr3_aa: CASSRDHQETQYF
v_call: TRBV2
d_call: NA
j_call: TRBJ2-5
cdr3_length: 13
clone_size: many

cdr3_nt: TGTGCCATCAGAAGGGGGGCTGGGAGCACTGAAGCTTTCTTT
cdr3_aa: CAIRRGAGSTEAFF
v_call: TRBV6-1
d_call: NA
j_call: TRBJ1-1
cdr3_length: 14
clone_size: few

cdr3_nt: TGCGCCAGCAGCCATCGTAGGGGGGATGAGCAGTTCTTC
cdr3_aa: CASSHRRGDEQFF
v_call: TRBV4-3
d_call: NA
j_call: TRBJ2-1
cdr3_length: 13
clone_size: few

cdr3_nt: TGTGCCAGCAGCCGCGGGACTAGCCGCACAGATACGCAGTATTTT
cdr3_aa: CASSRGTSRTDTQYF
v_call: TRBV7-3
d_call: TRBD2
j_call: TRBJ2-3
cdr3_length: 15
clone_size: many

cdr3_nt: TGTGCCAGCAGCCAAGCGACTAGCGGGAGCTCCTACAATGAGCAGTTCTTC
cdr3_aa: CASSQATSGSSYNEQFF
v_call: TRBV11-2
d_call: TRBD2
j_call: TRBJ2-1
cdr3_length: 17
clone_size: few

cdr3_nt: TGTGCCAGCTCGCGATACACCGGGGAGCTGTTTTTT
cdr3_aa: CASSRYTGELFF
v_call: TRBV18
d_call: NA
j_call: TRBJ2-2
cdr3_length: 12
clone_size: NA

cdr3_nt: TGTGCCAGCTCACCCCCGGCAGATACGCAGTATTTT
cdr3_aa: CASSPPADTQYF
v_call: TRBV18
d_call: NA
j_call: TRBJ2-3
cdr3_length: 12
clone_size: few

cdr3_nt: TGCGCCAGCAGCCAACCGGGACTAGCGGGAGGAAAGTATACGCAGTATTTT
cdr3_aa: CASSQPGLAGGKYTQYF
v_call: TRBV4-1
d_call: TRBD2
j_call: TRBJ2-3
cdr3_length: 17
clone_size: few

cdr3_nt: TGTGCCAGCAGCTCAACATCTAGCGGGAGCTACGAGCAGTACTTC
cdr3_aa: CASSSTSSGSYEQYF
v_call: TRBV7-2
d_call: TRBD2
j_call: TRBJ2-7
cdr3_length: 15
clone_size: few

cdr3_nt: TGTGCCAGCGGAAACCTGGACAGGTCAGATCAGCCCCAGCATTTT
cdr3_aa: CASGNLDRSDQPQHF
v_call: TRBV5-4
d_call: TRBD1
j_call: TRBJ1-5
cdr3_length: 15
clone_size: few

cdr3_nt: TGTGCCAGCAGTTTATCGGGGGGGAGCTTTACGCAGTATTTT
cdr3_aa: CASSLSGGSFTQYF
v_call: TRBV27
d_call: TRBD2
j_call: TRBJ2-3
cdr3_length: 14
clone_size: few

cdr3_nt: TGTGCCAGTAGACAGGGTTACGAGACCCAGTACTTC
cdr3_aa: CASRQGYETQYF
v_call: TRBV11-2
d_call: TRBD1
j_call: TRBJ2-5
cdr3_length: 12
clone_size: few

cdr3_nt: TGTGCCATCAGTGAGGGGCACCAAGAGACCCAGTACTTC
cdr3_aa: CAISEGHQETQYF
v_call: TRBV10-3
d_call: NA
j_call: TRBJ2-5
cdr3_length: 13
clone_size: NA

cdr3_nt: TGTGCCAGCAGCTTCGGTTTGAACACTGAAGCTTTCTTT
cdr3_aa: CASSFGLNTEAFF
v_call: TRBV11-2
d_call: NA
j_call: TRBJ1-1
cdr3_length: 13
clone_size: many

cdr3_nt: TGTGCCAGCAGCAGGAGGACAGAACTGAACACTGAAGCTTTCTTT
cdr3_aa: CASSRRTELNTEAFF
v_call: TRBV5-4
d_call: NA
j_call: TRBJ1-1
cdr3_length: 15
clone_size: NA

cdr3_nt: TGCGCCAGCACACAACTAGCGGGAGGGCCAGGGAATGAGCAGTTCTTC
cdr3_aa: CASTQLAGGPGNEQFF
v_call: TRBV10-2
d_call: TRBD2
j_call: TRBJ2-1
cdr3_length: 16
clone_size: NA

cdr3_nt: TGTGCCAGCAGTTTAGACGGCTATGGCTACACCTTC
cdr3_aa: CASSLDGYGYTF
v_call: TRBV27
d_call: NA
j_call: TRBJ1-2
cdr3_length: 12
clone_size: few

cdr3_nt: TGTGCCAGCAGCCTAGGAAGGGTCTCAGATACGCAGTATTTT
cdr3_aa: CASSLGRVSDTQYF
v_call: TRBV5-6
d_call: NA
j_call: TRBJ2-3
cdr3_length: 14
clone_size: few

cdr3_nt: TGTGCCAGCAGCTCCATGGGACAGGGAAATACTGAAGCTTTCTTT
cdr3_aa: CASSSMGQGNTEAFF
v_call: TRBV5-4
d_call: TRBD1
j_call: TRBJ1-1
cdr3_length: 15
clone_size: NA

cdr3_nt: TGTGCCAGCAGCTTAGGTTGGCTAGCGGGCAATGAGCAGTTCTTC
cdr3_aa: CASSLGWLAGNEQFF
v_call: TRBV11-1
d_call: TRBD2
j_call: TRBJ2-1
cdr3_length: 15
clone_size: many

cdr3_nt: TGTGCCAGCAGCTTAGATCAGGGAGGGAGTGGAAACACCGGGGAGCTGTTTTTT
cdr3_aa: CASSLDQGGSGNTGELFF
v_call: TRBV11-2
d_call: TRBD2
j_call: TRBJ2-2
cdr3_length: 18
clone_size: few

cdr3_nt: TGTGCCAGCAGCCCGGATACAACTAGCGGGAGGGCCAAAGATACGCAGTATTTT
cdr3_aa: CASSPDTTSGRAKDTQYF
v_call: TRBV27
d_call: TRBD2
j_call: TRBJ2-3
cdr3_length: 18
clone_size: few

cdr3_nt: TGTGCCAGCAGTTACCGGGGGAACACCGGGGAGCTGTTTTTT
cdr3_aa: CASSYRGNTGELFF
v_call: TRBV6-5
d_call: NA
j_call: TRBJ2-2
cdr3_length: 14
clone_size: few

cdr3_nt: TGTGCCAGCAGCTTAGATCAGGGGGGCTCAAGCTCCTACAATGAGCAGTTCTTC
cdr3_aa: CASSLDQGGSSSYNEQFF
v_call: TRBV11-3
d_call: NA
j_call: TRBJ2-1
cdr3_length: 18
clone_size: many

cdr3_nt: TGTGCCAGCAGCGTAGGGGCCCTGGGTAATGAAAAACTGTTTTTT
cdr3_aa: CASSVGALGNEKLFF
v_call: TRBV9
d_call: NA
j_call: TRBJ1-4
cdr3_length: 15
clone_size: many

cdr3_nt: TGCGCCAGCAGCTCGGCACTAGCGGGAGGCTCCTACGAGCAGTACTTC
cdr3_aa: CASSSALAGGSYEQYF
v_call: TRBV10-1
d_call: TRBD2
j_call: TRBJ2-7
cdr3_length: 16
clone_size: few

cdr3_nt: TGCGCCAGCAGCCGCGAAGAGGGGGCAGGGCAGTACTTC
cdr3_aa: CASSREEGAGQYF
v_call: TRBV4-1
d_call: TRBD1
j_call: TRBJ2-7
cdr3_length: 13
clone_size: NA

cdr3_nt: TGTGCCAGCAGTTTGGACTTCTCCCCCGCCAGCGATGAGCAGTTCTTC
cdr3_aa: CASSLDFSPASDEQFF
v_call: TRBV28
d_call: NA
j_call: TRBJ2-1
cdr3_length: 16
clone_size: few

cdr3_nt: TGCGCCAGCAGCTTGGTAGGGCCAGGAAGAGAGACCCAGTACTTC
cdr3_aa: CASSLVGPGRETQYF
v_call: TRBV5-1
d_call: NA
j_call: TRBJ2-5
cdr3_length: 15
clone_size: NA

cdr3_nt: TGTGCCAGCAGTTTATGGCCCAGTAAGCGGGAGGCCCCTTTGGGCGAGCAGTACTTC
cdr3_aa: CASSLWPSKREAPLGEQYF
v_call: TRBV27
d_call: TRBD2
j_call: TRBJ2-7
cdr3_length: 19
clone_size: few

cdr3_nt: TGTGCCAGCAGCCAAGACGGGGGCTCCTACGAGCAGTACTTC
cdr3_aa: CASSQDGGSYEQYF
v_call: TRBV4-2
d_call: NA
j_call: TRBJ2-7
cdr3_length: 14
clone_size: few

cdr3_nt: TGTGCCAGCGGCAAAACCCCCACGGGCAATCAGCCCCAGCATTTT
cdr3_aa: CASGKTPTGNQPQHF
v_call: TRBV6-1
d_call: NA
j_call: TRBJ1-5
cdr3_length: 15
clone_size: NA

cdr3_nt: TGTGCCAGCAGCTTAACCGAAAACATTCAGTACTTC
cdr3_aa: CASSLTENIQYF
v_call: TRBV7-2
d_call: NA
j_call: TRBJ2-4
cdr3_length: 12
clone_size: many

cdr3_nt: TGTGCCAGCAGCTTAGACTCGGGGCTTGAGCAGTTCTTC
cdr3_aa: CASSLDSGLEQFF
v_call: TRBV7-2
d_call: NA
j_call: TRBJ2-1
cdr3_length: 13
clone_size: NA

cdr3_nt: TGTGCCAGTAAAGGGTACAATGAGCAGTTCTTC
cdr3_aa: CASKGYNEQFF
v_call: TRBV6-6
d_call: NA
j_call: TRBJ2-1
cdr3_length: 11
clone_size: few

cdr3_nt: TGCGCCAGCAGCTTAGGGGGGACGCAGAACACTGAAGCTTTCTTT
cdr3_aa: CASSLGGTQNTEAFF
v_call: TRBV5-1
d_call: NA
j_call: TRBJ1-1
cdr3_length: 15
clone_size: once

cdr3_nt: TGTGCCAGCTCACCATTCGGGACAGAACAAGAGACCCAGTACTTC
cdr3_aa: CASSPFGTEQETQYF
v_call: TRBV18
d_call: TRBD1
j_call: TRBJ2-5
cdr3_length: 15
clone_size: few

cdr3_nt: TGTGCCAGCAGCTTACGGACGGCGAACGATGAGCAGTTCTTC
cdr3_aa: CASSLRTANDEQFF
v_call: TRBV11-1
d_call: NA
j_call: TRBJ2-1
cdr3_length: 14
clone_size: NA

cdr3_nt: TGTGCCAGCAGCCGGGACAGGGGGCGGGATAGCAATCAGCCCCAGCATTTT
cdr3_aa: CASSRDRGRDSNQPQHF
v_call: TRBV11-2
d_call: TRBD1
j_call: TRBJ1-5
cdr3_length: 17
clone_size: few

cdr3_nt: TGTGCCAGCAGTTACAGTGGGCGTCTCCAAAACATTCAGTACTTC
cdr3_aa: CASSYSGRLQNIQYF
v_call: TRBV6-5
d_call: NA
j_call: TRBJ2-4
cdr3_length: 15
clone_size: NA

cdr3_nt: TGTGCCAGCAGCGTAGGGGGCGGGAGAGGCTACGAGCAGTACTTC
cdr3_aa: CASSVGGGRGYEQYF
v_call: TRBV9
d_call: TRBD2
j_call: TRBJ2-7
cdr3_length: 15
clone_size: few

cdr3_nt: TGCGCCAGCAGCTTGGATGGACAGGGGAGTTACAATGAGCAGTTCTTC
cdr3_aa: CASSLDGQGSYNEQFF
v_call: TRBV5-1
d_call: TRBD1
j_call: TRBJ2-1
cdr3_length: 16
clone_size: NA

cdr3_nt: TGCGCCAGCAGCTTCGACGACAATCAGCCCCAGCATTTT
cdr3_aa: CASSFDDNQPQHF
v_call: TRBV5-1
d_call: NA
j_call: TRBJ1-5
cdr3_length: 13
clone_size: NA

cdr3_nt: TGCGCCAGCAGCTTGGAGGCTAGCGGGAGTGAGACCCAGTACTTC
cdr3_aa: CASSLEASGSETQYF
v_call: TRBV5-1
d_call: TRBD2
j_call: TRBJ2-5
cdr3_length: 15
clone_size: NA